These 13 T cell receptor beta chains came from one sample sequenced in a study of blood T cell repertoires in COVID-19. Clones were sequenced by immunoSEQ multiplex PCR, and TCRdb holds only the in-frame ones, with some missing. The sample yields fewer than 350,000 clones, approximately 91% seen once. Sequencing was carried out using PBMCs or T cells enriched from blood (not recorded which). These TCRs come from a woman between 35 and 50 years old with acute COVID-19.

J is TRBJ2-7 and V is TRBV11-3; the match to TRBD1 covers 7 bases. Germline V lookup: CDR1 SGHNT, CDR2 YENEEA. The CDR3 has 15 amino acids. V shed 5 bases, J shed 1 base, and the junction held 8 bases outside the gene matches. Here the CDR3 reads CASSPRGGQSYEQYF. Written as DNA, the CDR3 is TGTGCCAGCAGCCCAAGAGGGGGACAGTCCTACGAGCAGTACTTC.

V and J are TRBV5-4 and TRBJ1-4, with D perhaps matching TRBD1 (5 bases). The germline V gene encodes CDR1 SGHNT and CDR2 YYREEE (reference sequence). The CDR3 runs to 14 residues. Trimming removed 4 bases at V and 2 bases at J, with 9 bases between. The CDR3 loop reads CASSRGVTNEKLFF. Written as DNA, the CDR3 is TGTGCCAGCAGCCGGGGGGTGACTAATGAAAAACTGTTTTTT.

This clone turned up a few times. The rearrangement uses TRBV5-1 and TRBJ1-1; D might be TRBD1 (5 bases). Per the germline V gene, CDR1 is SGHRS and CDR2 is YFSETQ. The CDR3 runs 13 residues. V dropped 0 bases and J dropped 3 bases, with 6 bases sitting between them. CDR3 DNA sequence: TGCGCCAGCAGCTTGGTAGGGGACACTGAAGCTTTCTTT. This translates into CASSLVGDTEAFF.

This chain links TRBV4-3 with TRBJ1-1, with 8 bases that match TRBD1. Losses at the gene ends were 3 bases for V and 1 base for J; bases not matched to a gene: 4. The length of the CDR3 is 15 residues. Looked up from germline, CDR1 is LGHNA and CDR2 is YSLEER. CDR3 sequence reads: CASSQDRVWNTEAFF. The CDR3 coding sequence is TGCGCCAGCAGCCAGGACAGGGTCTGGAACACTGAAGCTTTCTTT.

The rearrangement links TRBV11-3 to TRBJ1-6, with D unresolved. In germline, CDR1 is SGHNT, CDR2 YENEEA. V gave up 2 bases and J gave up 7 bases, with 9 bases separating them. The CDR3 has 14 residues. This chain's CDR3 is CASSLLGLNSPLHF. The CDR3, as DNA: TGTGCCAGCAGCTTACTGGGCTTGAATTCACCCCTCCACTTT.

The V call is TRBV24-1, the J call TRBJ2-1; a weak D match, TRBD1 (6 bases). The CDR3 length is 15 residues. In germline, CDR1 is KGHDR, CDR2 SFDVKD. Trimming took 7 bases from V and 6 from J, leaving 18 bases between them. Here the CDR3 DNA reads TGTGCCACCAGCCCCCCGGGCAGGGGTTTCAATGAGCAGTTCTTC. This codes for CATSPPGRGFNEQFF.

The sample holds one count of this clone. The rearrangement joins TRBV21-1 to TRBJ2-1; the listed D gene, TRBD1, was not tested against the DNA. TRBV21-1 is a known pseudogene. This CDR3 contains 15 residues. The CDR3 DNA is TGTGCCAGCAGCAAAGTTGGGGGCCCCTACAATGAGCAGTTCTTC. Protein product: CASSKVGGPYNEQFF.

The chain couples TRBV4-3 to TRBJ2-1; TRBD2 matches at 8 bases. The V gene's germline CDR1 is LGHNA and CDR2 YSLEER. V gave up 3 bases and J gave up 5 bases; unmatched junction bases: 9. This CDR3 contains 16 residues. DNA for the CDR3: TGCGCCAGCAGCCAGGATATAGCGGGATTCAACAATGAGCAGTTCTTC. The encoded protein is CASSQDIAGFNNEQFF.

The table lists this clone with a few counts. The rearrangement links TRBV7-9 to TRBJ1-1; tentative D call: TRBD1 (5 bases). Trimming stripped 1 base from V and 4 bases from J, with 10 bases between. The CDR3 contains 14 residues. CDR1 and CDR2 (germline): SEHNR, FQNEAQ (reference sequence). CDR3 bases: TGTGCCAGCAGCTTAGGCAGGGCGGCCACTGAAGCTTTCTTT. Translating gives CASSLGRAATEAFF.

The genes are TRBV10-3 and TRBJ2-5, with 14 nucleotides matching TRBD2. CDR1 and CDR2 from the germline V gene are ENHRY and SYGVKD. This CDR3 is built from 13 residues. Trimming took 10 bases from V and 4 from J; bases not matched to a gene: 2. The CDR3 nucleotides read TGTGCCACAGGACTAGCGGGGGGAGAGACCCAGTACTTC. Translation: CATGLAGGETQYF.

The chain joins TRBV2 to TRBJ2-3; TRBD1 is a possible D gene (5 bases). V shed 8 bases and J shed 2 bases, with 11 bases lying between them. Germline lookup yields CDR1 SNHLY and CDR2 FYNNEI. The CDR3 contains 13 residues. The CDR3 loop is CASDMGHTDTQYF. Written as DNA, the CDR3 is TGTGCCAGCGACATGGGGCACACAGATACGCAGTATTTT.

The chain links TRBV28 to TRBJ1-3; D might be TRBD1 (6 bases). Germline CDR1 is MDHEN and CDR2 is SYDVKM. Trimming removed 3 bases at V and 3 bases at J, with 12 bases between. The CDR3 consists of 15 residues. This chain's CDR3 is CASSFRGAGGNTIYF. The CDR3 DNA reads TGTGCCAGCAGTTTCCGGGGGGCTGGTGGAAACACCATATATTTT.

The CDR3 region is CATSDGGEWGYTF. As DNA, the CDR3 is TGTGCCACCAGTGATGGAGGGGAGTGGGGCTACACCTTC. The gene calls are TRBV24-1 and TRBJ1-2, with D tentatively TRBD1 (5 bases). The germline V gene has CDR1 KGHDR and CDR2 SFDVKD. This CDR3 spans 13 amino acids. V lost 3 bases to trimming and J lost 8 bases, with 12 bases between them.